A selection of T cell receptor beta chains follows, all from one sample in a study of blood T cell repertoires in COVID-19. Measured with immunoSEQ multiplex PCR; TCRdb has only the in-frame clones, and not every one. The sample comprises about 110,000 clones, 76% of which are singletons, and roughly 6% rests with the top ten. What was sequenced was peripheral blood. The source is a man at least 80 years old with COVID-19, enrolled during active disease. Each CDR3 is given with its conserved first and last residue. D genes are given only for firm matches. The size of a clone is reported for some rows only, either as once, few or many, or as a class for expanded clones.

abundance: .; v_gene: TRBV7-3; j_gene: TRBJ1-1; d_gene: .; CDR3aa: CASRSDNSAEAFF; CDR3nt: TGTGCCAGCAGGTCCGACAATTCCGCTGAAGCTTTCTTT
abundance: .; v_gene: TRBV6-5; j_gene: TRBJ1-1; d_gene: TRBD1; CDR3aa: CASRLSRDRSEAFF; CDR3nt: TGTGCCAGCAGATTATCCCGGGACAGGAGTGAAGCTTTCTTT
abundance: .; v_gene: TRBV5-1; j_gene: TRBJ1-2; d_gene: .; CDR3aa: CASSLDPGLNYGYTF; CDR3nt: TGCGCCAGCAGCTTGGACCCAGGTTTGAACTATGGCTACACCTTC
abundance: .; v_gene: TRBV15; j_gene: TRBJ1-1; d_gene: TRBD1; CDR3aa: CATSPPLGTGGNTEAFF; CDR3nt: TGTGCCACCAGCCCACCCCTCGGGACAGGCGGGAACACTGAAGCTTTCTTT
abundance: .; v_gene: TRBV4-1; j_gene: TRBJ2-7; d_gene: .; CDR3aa: CASSQDNDRDYEQYF; CDR3nt: TGCGCCAGCAGCCAAGATAACGACCGGGACTACGAGCAGTACTTC
abundance: few; v_gene: TRBV4-1; j_gene: TRBJ1-5; d_gene: .; CDR3aa: CASSHLRSDSINQPQHF; CDR3nt: TGCGCCAGCAGCCACCTCCGATCCGACAGCATTAATCAGCCCCAGCATTTT
abundance: .; v_gene: TRBV10-1; j_gene: TRBJ2-3; d_gene: TRBD2; CDR3aa: CASSLSGSGTQYF; CDR3nt: TGCGCCAGCAGCCTCAGCGGGAGTGGTACGCAGTATTTT
abundance: few; v_gene: TRBV5-4; j_gene: TRBJ1-6; d_gene: TRBD1; CDR3aa: CASSSPGQGADSYNSPLHF; CDR3nt: TGTGCCAGCAGCTCACCGGGACAGGGGGCTGATTCCTATAATTCACCCCTCCACTTT
abundance: .; v_gene: TRBV3-1/TRBV3-2; j_gene: TRBJ2-7; d_gene: .; CDR3aa: CASSQREYEQYF; CDR3nt: TGTGCCAGCAGCCAAAGAGAGTACGAGCAGTACTTC
abundance: .; v_gene: TRBV28; j_gene: TRBJ1-6; d_gene: TRBD1; CDR3aa: CASSRSSGTGGPLHF; CDR3nt: TGTGCCAGCAGCCGTTCATCGGGGACAGGGGGACCCCTCCACTTT
abundance: .; v_gene: TRBV6-6; j_gene: TRBJ1-4; d_gene: .; CDR3aa: CASSWGGSEKLFF; CDR3nt: TGTGCCAGCAGCTGGGGGGGCAGTGAAAAACTGTTTTTT
abundance: .; v_gene: TRBV19; j_gene: TRBJ1-5; d_gene: TRBD1; CDR3aa: CASSIRDRGQGNQPQHF; CDR3nt: TGTGCCAGTAGTATAAGGGACAGGGGGCAGGGCAATCAGCCCCAGCATTTT
abundance: .; v_gene: TRBV11-3; j_gene: TRBJ2-7; d_gene: TRBD2; CDR3aa: CASSPGTSGRANEQYF; CDR3nt: TGTGCCAGCAGCCCTGGGACTAGCGGGAGGGCCAACGAGCAGTACTTC
abundance: many; v_gene: TRBV11-2; j_gene: TRBJ1-1; d_gene: .; CDR3aa: CASSFLGSKAFF; CDR3nt: TGTGCCAGCAGCTTTTTGGGGAGCAAAGCTTTCTTT
abundance: .; v_gene: TRBV5-5; j_gene: TRBJ2-1; d_gene: .; CDR3aa: CASSSDGAYNEQFF; CDR3nt: TGTGCCAGCAGCTCCGACGGAGCCTACAATGAGCAGTTCTTC
abundance: few; v_gene: TRBV6-1; j_gene: TRBJ2-4; d_gene: TRBD2; CDR3aa: CASSEGTSGDIQYF; CDR3nt: TGTGCCAGCAGTGAAGGGACTAGCGGGGACATTCAGTACTTC
abundance: .; v_gene: TRBV19; j_gene: TRBJ2-6; d_gene: .; CDR3aa: CAGGDTRSGANVLTF; CDR3nt: TGTGCCGGGGGGGACACTCGCTCTGGGGCCAACGTCCTGACTTTC
abundance: .; v_gene: TRBV7-9; j_gene: TRBJ1-1; d_gene: .; CDR3aa: CASSLNTGFEAFF; CDR3nt: TGTGCCAGCAGCTTAAACACAGGGTTTGAAGCTTTCTTT
abundance: .; v_gene: TRBV19; j_gene: TRBJ1-5; d_gene: TRBD1; CDR3aa: CASSGTGYQPQHF; CDR3nt: TGTGCCAGCTCCGGGACAGGTTATCAGCCCCAGCATTTT
abundance: .; v_gene: TRBV18; j_gene: TRBJ2-1; d_gene: .; CDR3aa: CATTGAYNEQFF; CDR3nt: TGTGCCACCACAGGTGCCTACAATGAGCAGTTCTTC
abundance: .; v_gene: TRBV6-2/TRBV6-3; j_gene: TRBJ1-1; d_gene: .; CDR3aa: CASSYEVRVTFF; CDR3nt: TGTGCCAGCAGTTACGAGGTGAGGGTTACTTTCTTT
abundance: .; v_gene: TRBV30; j_gene: TRBJ1-2; d_gene: .; CDR3aa: CAWSPTGGFNYGYTF; CDR3nt: TGTGCCTGGAGTCCCACTGGGGGGTTTAACTATGGCTACACCTTC
abundance: .; v_gene: TRBV21-1; j_gene: TRBJ2-1; d_gene: .; CDR3aa: CASSKQASGKRNEQFF; CDR3nt: TGTGCCAGCAGCAAACAGGCTAGCGGGAAGCGTAATGAGCAGTTCTTC
abundance: .; v_gene: TRBV28; j_gene: TRBJ2-3; d_gene: TRBD2; CDR3aa: CASILSGRAGDTQYF; CDR3nt: TGTGCCAGCATTCTAAGCGGGAGGGCCGGAGATACACAGTATTTT
abundance: .; v_gene: TRBV28; j_gene: TRBJ1-5; d_gene: TRBD1; CDR3aa: CASSFGGQGNQPQHF; CDR3nt: TGTGCCAGCAGTTTCGGGGGACAGGGCAATCAGCCCCAGCATTTT
abundance: .; v_gene: TRBV15; j_gene: TRBJ2-2; d_gene: .; CDR3aa: CATSRGGASTGELFF; CDR3nt: TGTGCCACCAGCAGAGGGGGAGCGAGCACCGGGGAGCTGTTTTTT